This T cell receptor beta chain was captured in a study of Ad26.COV2.S vaccination and SARS-CoV-2 variants. Study overall: Participants got Ad26.COV2.S intramuscularly, once or twice 56 days apart. Regarding the study as a whole: In TCR breadth and depth analyses, total T cell responses may have been underestimated.

This CDR3 contains 14 residues. V lost 3 bases and J 5 bases, leaving 13 bases between the germline ends. CDR1 and CDR2 from the germline V gene are MNHEY and SMNVEV (reference sequence). Treatment here: 19 received Ad26.COV2.S at low or high dose, single or two shots; about 5 received placebo; per-sample allocation not given. Vaccine and placebo recipients were sampled on day 63 after the first injection. Points on this clone: Its matching antigen is unknown.

The protocol was immunoSEQ multiplex PCR, while the TCRdb copy is restricted to in-frame clones and leaves out a portion. The sample holds approximately 480,000 clones; around nine tenths are singletons and the top ten take 13%. This chain uses TRBV27 with TRBJ2-5; D may match TRBD1 or TRBD2 (5 bases each). The material was peripheral blood, obtained in a trial of Ad26.COV2.S vaccine versus placebo. The TCR comes from a person between 18 and 59 years old who received the Ad26.COV2.S COVID-19 vaccine or a placebo. This CDR3 is CASSLGVGLETQYF. The CDR3 DNA is TGTGCCAGCAGTTTGGGGGTTGGGTTGGAGACCCAGTACTTC.